The 15 T cell receptor beta chains presented below share a single source sample, sequenced in a study of cytomegalovirus exposure and HLA in healthy donors. PCR was performed using 60 Vbeta and 13 Jbeta primers. Method: immunoSEQ multiplex PCR; TCRdb's copy keeps in-frame clones and lacks some. Among about 190,000 clones, around 67% were seen once, and the ten largest hold around 3.2%. Sample: PBMCs. These receptors were taken from a woman in her twenties or thirties in good health and CMV-seropositive.

The V and J genes are TRBV28 and TRBJ1-5, with 7 bases identical to TRBD1. Germline CDR1 and CDR2: MDHEN and SYDVKM. J lost 6 bases, V lost 6 bases, and 8 bases had no gene match. CDR3 length: 14 amino acids. The CDR3 DNA reads TGTGCCAGCAGAGCCGACAGGGAAGGTCAGCCCCAGCATTTT. Translating it yields CASRADREGQPQHF.

The chain has TRBV5-1 and TRBJ2-7, with D perhaps matching TRBD2 (6 bases). Trimming cost V 0 bases and J 4 bases, with 14 bases left between them. The CDR3 covers 15 residues. The germline CDR1 and CDR2 sequences are SGHRS and YFSETQ. The CDR3 reads CASSLATGGGYEQYF. The DNA of the CDR3 is TGCGCCAGCAGCTTGGCTACAGGAGGAGGGTACGAGCAGTACTTC. The whole variable domain, filled in from reference TRBV5-1 and TRBJ2-7, reads KAGVTQTPRYLIKTRGQQVTLSCSPISGHRSVSWYQQTPGQGLQFLFEYFSETQRNKGNFPGRFSGRQFSNSRSEMNVSTLELGDSALYLCASSLATGGGYEQYFGPGTRLTVT.

The chain has TRBV19 and TRBJ2-1; 10 positions match TRBD2. Germline trimming cut 5 bases from V and 6 bases from J; bases unmatched to any gene: 7. CDR3 length: 15 residues. Germline V gene sequence: CDR1 LNHDA, CDR2 SQIVND (reference sequence). CDR3 nucleotides: TGTGCCAGTAGTGTCCTAGCGGGAGCACCCAATGAGCAGTTCTTC. It translates to CASSVLAGAPNEQFF. Looking up the rest from reference TRBV19 and TRBJ2-1 gives the full variable domain: DGGITQSPKYLFRKEGQNVTLSCEQNLNHDAMYWYRQDPGQGLRLIYYSQIVNDFQKGDIAEGYSVSREKKESFPLTVTSAQKNPTAFYLCASSVLAGAPNEQFFGPGTRLTVL.

The V and J genes are TRBV11-2 and TRBJ2-2; D remains unclear. The CDR3 has 13 amino acids. V gave up 0 bases and J gave up 7 bases, with 6 bases separating them. CDR1 and CDR2 from the germline V gene are SGHAT and FQNNGV. CDR3 sequence reads: CASSLDVGGELFF. The CDR3 bases are TGTGCCAGCAGCTTAGACGTCGGCGGGGAGCTGTTTTTT.

This clone has just a few counts. The chain combines TRBV29-1 with TRBJ1-1; no firm D call. V lost 2 bases and J 1 base, leaving 5 bases between the germline ends. Germline CDR1 and CDR2: SQVTM and ANQGSEA. The CDR3 is 12 residues long. The CDR3 DNA reads as TGCAGCGTTGAACCCGGGAACACTGAAGCTTTCTTT. As protein: CSVEPGNTEAFF.

About this clone itself: Other DNA sequences in the sample encode the same CDR3. Here the CDR3 reads CASSFQGNYGYTF. CDR3 in DNA: TGTGCCAGCAGTTTCCAGGGTAACTATGGCTACACCTTC. The J gene is TRBJ1-2, the V gene TRBV27; a weak D match, TRBD1 (5 bases). The V and J ends lost 3 bases and 1 base respectively, with 6 bases between them. The CDR3 contains 13 residues. In germline, CDR1 is MNHEY, CDR2 SMNVEV (reference sequence).

This chain uses TRBV5-1 with TRBJ1-1; TRBD1 agrees at 10 bases. Germline trimming cut 2 bases from V and 7 bases from J; bases unmatched to any gene: 2. Germline CDR1 and CDR2: SGHRS and YFSETQ. The CDR3 has 13 residues. The CDR3 coding sequence is TGCGCCAGCAGCTTAGGACAGGGGGGTGAAGCTTTCTTT. It encodes CASSLGQGGEAFF.

V and J are TRBV28 and TRBJ2-3, with a weak D call TRBD2 (6 bases). This CDR3 contains 18 residues. V shed 2 bases and J shed 0 bases, with 18 bases lying between them. CDR1 is MDHEN and CDR2 is SYDVKM in the germline V gene. The CDR3 DNA reads TGTGCCAGCAGTTTAGTTCCTGCGGGAATGACTAGCACAGATACGCAGTATTTT. Translation gives CASSLVPAGMTSTDTQYF.

This chain links TRBV9 with TRBJ1-6; D is unresolved. Trimming left V 0 bases short and J 7 bases short, with 11 bases between. The CDR3 has 15 amino acids. Germline values: CDR1 SGDLS, CDR2 YYNGEE. The CDR3 DNA is TGTGCCAGCAGCGTAGATTTAGGGAGGAATTCACCCCTCCACTTT. Translated, it gives CASSVDLGRNSPLHF. The full variable domain, its missing parts supplied by reference TRBV9 and TRBJ1-6, is DSGVTQTPKHLITATGQRVTLRCSPRSGDLSVYWYQQSLDQGLQFLIQYYNGEERAKGNILERFSAQQFPDLHSELNLSSLELGDSALYFCASSVDLGRNSPLHFGNGTRLTVT.

The chain uses TRBV7-2 and TRBJ2-7; tentative D call: TRBD2 (5 bases). The ends were cut back, 4 bases at V and 3 bases at J, with 16 bases in the middle. The CDR3 sequence is 15 residues long. Germline CDR1 reads SGHTA; CDR2 reads FQGNSA. The DNA for the CDR3 is TGTGCCAGCAGCTCAGGACTCCATCCACTCTACGAGCAGTACTTC. Translated: CASSSGLHPLYEQYF.

This rearrangement joins TRBV28 to TRBJ2-7, with 8 bases aligning to TRBD2. The junction had 4 bases not matched to a gene; V was cut back by 2 bases and J by 1 base. The V gene's germline CDR1 is MDHEN and CDR2 SYDVKM. CDR3 length: 15 residues. The CDR3 protein is CASSLTTSGSYEQYF. In DNA form, the CDR3 reads TGTGCCAGCAGTTTAACTACTAGCGGTTCCTACGAGCAGTACTTC.

This chain joins TRBV4-1 and TRBJ1-1, with D possibly TRBD1 on 5 matching bases. V lost 2 bases and J lost 1, with 8 bases in between. CDR1 MGHRA and CDR2 YSYEKL come from the germline V gene. The CDR3 is 14 amino acids. The CDR3 reads CASSQRQTNTEAFF. The DNA for the CDR3 is TGCGCCAGCAGCCAACGACAGACGAACACTGAAGCTTTCTTT.

A single count supports this clone. The chain employs TRBV11-3 and TRBJ2-2; D might be TRBD2 (6 bases). Germline-derived CDR1 and CDR2 are SGHNT and YENEEA. V lost 4 bases and J 3 bases, leaving 6 bases between the germline ends. This CDR3 comprises 13 residues. The CDR3 loop is CASSSGDTGELFF. CDR3 nucleotide sequence: TGTGCCAGCAGCTCGGGGGACACCGGGGAGCTGTTTTTT.

The V and J genes are TRBV5-1 and TRBJ2-4; D possibly corresponds to TRBD2 (6 bases). There are 17 residues in the CDR3. Germline V gene data show CDR1 as SGHRS and CDR2 as YFSETQ. Trimming left V 0 bases short and J 0 bases short, with 13 bases between. In DNA, the CDR3 is TGCGCCAGCAGCTTGGAGGGCGGGACCCTAGCCAAAAACATTCAGTACTTC. Encoded protein: CASSLEGGTLAKNIQYF.

The CDR3 bases are TGTGCCAGCCTCGACAGGGGTCTATCATCATCCTACGAGCAGTACTTC. This sequence encodes CASLDRGLSSSYEQYF. The chain joins TRBV6-6 to TRBJ2-7, with 8 bases fitting TRBD1. Trimming took 8 bases from V and 1 from J; bases not matched to a gene: 13. CDR1 and CDR2 (germline): MNHNY, SVGAGI (reference sequence). The CDR3 sequence is 16 residues long.